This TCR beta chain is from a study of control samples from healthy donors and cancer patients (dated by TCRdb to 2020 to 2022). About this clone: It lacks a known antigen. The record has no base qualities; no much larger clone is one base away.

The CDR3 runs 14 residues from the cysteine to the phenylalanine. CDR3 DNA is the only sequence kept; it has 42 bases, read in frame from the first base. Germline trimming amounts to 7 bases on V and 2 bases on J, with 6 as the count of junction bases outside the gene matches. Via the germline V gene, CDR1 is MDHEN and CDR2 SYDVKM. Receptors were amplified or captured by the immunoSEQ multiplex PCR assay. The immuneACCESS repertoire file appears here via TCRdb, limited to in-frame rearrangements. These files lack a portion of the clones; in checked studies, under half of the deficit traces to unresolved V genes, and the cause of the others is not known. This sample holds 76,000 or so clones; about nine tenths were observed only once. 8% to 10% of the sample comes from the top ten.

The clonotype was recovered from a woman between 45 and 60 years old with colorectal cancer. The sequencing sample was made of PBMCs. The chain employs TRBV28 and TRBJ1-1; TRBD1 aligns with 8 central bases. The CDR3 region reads CASNLQGGNTEAFF. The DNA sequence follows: TGTGCCAGCAACCTACAGGGGGGAAACACTGAAGCTTTCTTT.